This is a list of T cell receptor beta chains from one sample in a study of cytotoxic CD8 clonotypes in ibrutinib-treated CLL. Here immunoSEQ multiplex PCR was the method, and the copy in TCRdb shows in-frame clones only, minus some. Of about 130,000 clones listed, over 75% are singletons. This specimen consisted of PBMCs, obtained after 24 months of ibrutinib treatment. These receptors all come from a human donor with chronic lymphocytic leukemia. Each CDR3 is given with its conserved first and last residue. The D gene is left open where the match is weak. Where a row states a size, it is once, few, many or the class of an expanded clone; other rows omit it.

>TRBV25-1|TRBD1|NA|TRBJ1-1
TGTGCCAGCAGTGTACCCGGGACAGGGTTCTCTGAAGCTTTCTTT
CASSVPGTGFSEAFF
>TRBV7-9|NA|NA|TRBJ1-5
TGTGCCAGCAGCTTACAGGGGACCGGTCAGCCCCAGCATTTT
CASSLQGTGQPQHF
>TRBV7-9|TRBD2|NA|TRBJ2-3
TGTGCCAGCAGCTTACCCCTAAGACTAGCGGGAGTTACAGATACGCAGTATTTT
CASSLPLRLAGVTDTQYF
>TRBV29-1|NA|NA|TRBJ1-5
TGCAGCGTAAAGACAGGTTCTGGGCCCCGGCATTTT
CSVKTGSGPRHF
>TRBV7-3|TRBD1|NA|TRBJ2-3
TGTGCCAGCAGCCTACAGGGGGCTGCAGATACGCAGTATTTT
CASSLQGAADTQYF
>TRBV6-5|NA|NA|TRBJ1-1
TGTGCCAGCAGCCCTACAGGAAACACTGAAGCTTTCTTT
CASSPTGNTEAFF
>TRBV29-1|NA|NA|TRBJ2-7
TGCAGCGTTGAAGTACGGGGACGGGGATTCTACGAGCAGTACTTC
CSVEVRGRGFYEQYF
>TRBV5-4|TRBD1|NA|TRBJ2-5
TGTGCCAGCAGCCCCGGACAGGGAGGAGAGACCCAGTACTTC
CASSPGQGGETQYF
>TRBV30|NA|NA|TRBJ1-1
TGTGCCTGGAGCGCTGGCCGAGGGGACACTGAAGCTTTCTTT
CAWSAGRGDTEAFF
>TRBV10-3|NA|NA|TRBJ2-7
TGTGCCATCGGGACCGGACGGGATTACGAGCAGTACTTC
CAIGTGRDYEQYF
>TRBV2|NA|once|TRBJ2-1
TGTGCCAGCAGTGTGTACAATGAGCAGTTCTTC
CASSVYNEQFF
>TRBV5-4|NA|NA|TRBJ1-5
TGTGCCAGCAGCTTGGCAGGGGATGGGGATCAGCCCCAGCATTTT
CASSLAGDGDQPQHF
>TRBV15|TRBD1|NA|TRBJ1-5
TGTGCCACCAGCACCGGGACAGGGGGCAGCAATCAGCCCCAGCATTTT
CATSTGTGGSNQPQHF
>TRBV6-5|NA|NA|TRBJ1-3
TGTGCCAGCAGCCGGGGCCTTGGAAACACCATATATTTT
CASSRGLGNTIYF
>TRBV27|TRBD2|once|TRBJ2-7
TGTGCCAGCAGACCCTCGAGATTGGGGGGAGGGTTGGTAACCTACGAGCAGTACTTC
CASRPSRLGGGLVTYEQYF
>TRBV7-2|NA|NA|TRBJ2-7
TGTGCCAGCAGCTCTCTGGGGGGACTCTACTACGAGCAGTACTTC
CASSSLGGLYYEQYF
>TRBV5-4|NA|once|TRBJ2-7
TGTGCCAGCAGCTTGAAGCCAGGGTCCTACGAGCAGTACTTC
CASSLKPGSYEQYF
>TRBV2|NA|NA|TRBJ1-5
TGTGCCAGCAGTGTCAATCTCAATCAGCCCCAGCATTTT
CASSVNLNQPQHF
>TRBV5-1|NA|NA|TRBJ1-6
TGCGCCAGCAGCTCGGGACCCGGGAGCTCCTATAATTCACCCCTCCACTTT
CASSSGPGSSYNSPLHF
>TRBV2|NA|NA|TRBJ2-6
TGTGCCAGCACGAAGGGGCCGGGGGCCAACGTCCTGACTTTC
CASTKGPGANVLTF
>TRBV7-8|NA|few|TRBJ1-5
TGTGCCAGCAGCTTCAGGGGTGTCCAGCCCCAGCATTTT
CASSFRGVQPQHF
>TRBV28|NA|NA|TRBJ1-1
TGTGCCAGCAGTCCAGTAGAGAACACTGAAGCTTTCTTT
CASSPVENTEAFF
>TRBV9|TRBD1|NA|TRBJ2-3
TGTGCCAGCAGCGTAGCGACAGGACAGGGGACAGATACGCAGTATTTT
CASSVATGQGTDTQYF
>TRBV7-9|TRBD1|NA|TRBJ1-1
TGTGCCAGCAGCTTTTGGGACAGGGGGAACACTGAAGCTTTCTTT
CASSFWDRGNTEAFF
>TRBV5-1|NA|once|TRBJ2-7
TGCGCCAGCAGCTTAGAGGGGAGCACCTACGAGCAGTACTTC
CASSLEGSTYEQYF
>TRBV7-2|NA|NA|TRBJ1-5
TGTGCCAGCAGCACAGCAGACTTTAATCAGCCCCAGCATTTT
CASSTADFNQPQHF
>TRBV5-1|TRBD1|NA|TRBJ1-2
TGCGCCAGCAGCTTACTCCCGGGACAGGGTGTTGGCTACACCTTC
CASSLLPGQGVGYTF
>TRBV7-9|TRBD1|once|TRBJ2-2
TGTGCCAACCCGAAGACAGGGGGAAGAACCGGGGAGCTGTTTTTT
CANPKTGGRTGELFF
>TRBV2|NA|NA|TRBJ2-7
TGTGCCAGCAGTGAAGAACTCTCCTACGAGCAGTACTTC
CASSEELSYEQYF